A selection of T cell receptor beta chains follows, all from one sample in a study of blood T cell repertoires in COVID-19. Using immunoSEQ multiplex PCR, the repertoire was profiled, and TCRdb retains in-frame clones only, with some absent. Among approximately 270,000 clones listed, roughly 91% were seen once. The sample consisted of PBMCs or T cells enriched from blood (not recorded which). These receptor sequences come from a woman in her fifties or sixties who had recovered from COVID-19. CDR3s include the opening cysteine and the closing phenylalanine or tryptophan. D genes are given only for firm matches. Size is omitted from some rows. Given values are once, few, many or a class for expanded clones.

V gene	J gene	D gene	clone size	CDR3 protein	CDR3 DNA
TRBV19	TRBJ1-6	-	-	CASSIGTLYNSPLHF	TGTGCCAGTAGTATCGGGACACTTTATAATTCACCCCTCCACTTT
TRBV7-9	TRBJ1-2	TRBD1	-	CASSGPPGQGDGYTF	TGTGCCAGCAGCGGTCCCCCGGGACAGGGCGATGGCTACACCTTC
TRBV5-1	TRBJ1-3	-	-	CASVGPGTTGNTIYF	TGCGCCAGCGTGGGGCCCGGGACAACTGGAAACACCATATATTTT
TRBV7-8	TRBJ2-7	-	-	CASSLQTLPYEQYF	TGTGCCAGCAGCTTACAAACTTTACCCTACGAGCAGTACTTC
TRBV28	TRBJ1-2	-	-	CASSSPTPQGLYGYTF	TGTGCCAGCAGTTCCCCCACGCCACAGGGCCTCTATGGCTACACCTTC
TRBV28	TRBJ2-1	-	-	CASSGLGAPLYNEQFF	TGTGCCAGCAGTGGACTCGGAGCCCCTCTTTACAATGAGCAGTTCTTC
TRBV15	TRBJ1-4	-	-	CATSRPGATNEKLFF	TGTGCCACCAGCAGACCAGGGGCAACTAATGAAAAACTGTTTTTT
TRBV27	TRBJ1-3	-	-	CASSLTRGPGNTIYF	TGTGCCAGCAGCCTTACCAGGGGACCTGGAAACACCATATATTTT
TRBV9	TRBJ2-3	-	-	CASAGSTDTQYF	TGTGCCAGCGCAGGTTCCACAGATACGCAGTATTTT
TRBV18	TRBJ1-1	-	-	CASSPRVFGMNTEAFF	TGTGCCAGCTCACCACGTGTTTTCGGGATGAACACTGAAGCTTTCTTT
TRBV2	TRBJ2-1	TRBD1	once	CASRGQVDYNEQFF	TGTGCCAGCAGAGGACAGGTTGACTACAATGAGCAGTTCTTC
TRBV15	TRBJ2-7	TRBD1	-	CATSRDPGTGYEQYF	TGTGCCACCAGCAGAGATCCAGGGACAGGGTACGAGCAGTACTTC
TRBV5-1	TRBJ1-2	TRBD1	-	CASSLQGVDGYTF	TGCGCCAGCAGCTTGCAGGGGGTGGATGGCTACACCTTC
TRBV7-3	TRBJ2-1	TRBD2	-	CASSSYSGSSYNEQFF	TGTGCCAGCAGCTCGTATAGCGGGAGCTCCTACAATGAGCAGTTCTTC
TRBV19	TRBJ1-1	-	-	CASSNPQVGAFF	TGTGCCAGTAGTAACCCCCAGGTTGGCGCTTTCTTT
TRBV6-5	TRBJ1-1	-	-	CASSYWPEAFF	TGTGCCAGCAGTTACTGGCCTGAAGCTTTCTTT
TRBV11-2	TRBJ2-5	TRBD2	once	CASRPLAGARETQYF	TGTGCCAGCAGGCCCTTAGCGGGAGCGAGGGAGACCCAGTACTTC
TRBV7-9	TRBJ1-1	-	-	CASSLGQGVGTEAFF	TGTGCCAGCAGCTTAGGCCAGGGTGTCGGCACTGAAGCTTTCTTT
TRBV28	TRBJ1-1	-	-	CAISKSWGGTEAFF	TGTGCCATCTCGAAATCTTGGGGGGGGACTGAAGCTTTCTTT
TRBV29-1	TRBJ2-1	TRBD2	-	CSGRTSGVKNEQFF	TGCAGCGGACGGACTAGCGGAGTCAAAAATGAGCAGTTCTTC
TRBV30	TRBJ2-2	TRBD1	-	CAWSRQGPGELFF	TGTGCCTGGAGTCGACAGGGTCCCGGGGAGCTGTTTTTT
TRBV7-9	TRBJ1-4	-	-	CASSLALRSINEKLFF	TGTGCCAGCAGCTTAGCGCTGAGGAGTATCAATGAAAAACTGTTTTTT
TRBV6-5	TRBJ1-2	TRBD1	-	CASSYGDSRDGYTF	TGTGCCAGCAGTTACGGGGACAGTCGGGACGGCTACACCTTC
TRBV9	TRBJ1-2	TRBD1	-	CASSLEGDSYYGYTF	TGTGCCAGCAGCTTAGAGGGGGACAGTTACTATGGCTACACCTTC
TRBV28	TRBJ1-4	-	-	CASVNPGPVGKLFF	TGTGCCAGCGTAAATCCGGGTCCGGTCGGAAAACTGTTTTTT
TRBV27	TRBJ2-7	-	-	CASSPDLRGQYF	TGTGCCAGCAGTCCGGACCTTCGGGGGCAGTACTTC
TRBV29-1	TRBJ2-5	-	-	CSTAQVAETQYF	TGCAGCACGGCACAGGTGGCGGAGACCCAGTACTTC
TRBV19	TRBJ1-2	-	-	CASSGAIGSGYTF	TGTGCCAGTAGTGGGGCGATAGGAAGTGGCTACACCTTC
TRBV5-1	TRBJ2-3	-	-	CASSFRGGTDTQYF	TGCGCCAGCAGCTTCAGGGGCGGCACAGATACGCAGTATTTT
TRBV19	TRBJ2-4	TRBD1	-	CASRLTGVNIQYF	TGTGCCAGTAGATTAACAGGGGTAAACATTCAGTACTTC
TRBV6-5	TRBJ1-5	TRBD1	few	CASSSTGAGNQPQHF	TGTGCCAGCAGTTCCACAGGGGCTGGAAATCAGCCCCAGCATTTT
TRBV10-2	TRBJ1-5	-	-	CASRPTGDSGQPQHF	TGCGCCAGCAGACCTACAGGAGACAGCGGGCAGCCCCAGCATTTT
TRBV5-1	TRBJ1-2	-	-	CASSHTQGTNYGYTF	TGCGCCAGCAGCCACACACAGGGAACTAACTATGGCTACACCTTC
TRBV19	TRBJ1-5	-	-	CASSMSGVGSNQPQHF	TGTGCCAGTAGTATGTCGGGGGTTGGTAGCAATCAGCCCCAGCATTTT
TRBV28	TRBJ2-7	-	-	CASSSDINEQYF	TGTGCCAGCAGTTCAGACATTAACGAGCAGTACTTC
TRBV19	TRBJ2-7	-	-	CASSIVSGGDEQYF	TGTGCCAGTAGTATAGTCTCGGGGGGCGACGAGCAGTACTTC
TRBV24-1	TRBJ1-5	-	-	CATSGKTGNSNQPQHF	TGTGCCACCAGTGGTAAGACAGGAAACAGCAATCAGCCCCAGCATTTT
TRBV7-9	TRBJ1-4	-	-	CASSSKTEVRTNEKLFF	TGTGCCAGCAGCTCGAAGACAGAGGTTAGAACTAATGAAAAACTGTTTTTT
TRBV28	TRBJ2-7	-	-	CASSSPTVPGEQYF	TGTGCCAGCAGTTCACCGACAGTCCCCGGCGAGCAGTACTTC
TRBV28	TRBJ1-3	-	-	CASSSVPGNTIYF	TGTGCCAGCAGTTCCGTCCCGGGAAACACCATATATTTT
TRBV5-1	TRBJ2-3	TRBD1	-	CASSLTQGVLTDTQYF	TGCGCCAGCAGCTTGACCCAGGGGGTTTTAACAGATACGCAGTATTTT
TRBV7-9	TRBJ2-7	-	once	CASSLGNGAYEQYF	TGTGCCAGCAGCCTAGGGAACGGAGCCTACGAGCAGTACTTC
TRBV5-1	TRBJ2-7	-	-	CASSPDRSYEQYF	TGCGCCAGCAGCCCAGACAGGAGCTACGAGCAGTACTTC
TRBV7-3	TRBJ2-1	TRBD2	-	CASSLTGGTSVSEQFF	TGTGCCAGCAGCTTAACGGGCGGGACTAGTGTGAGTGAGCAGTTCTTC
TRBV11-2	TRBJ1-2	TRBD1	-	CASSLGRDSVGYTF	TGTGCCAGCAGCCTCGGGAGGGACAGTGTTGGCTACACCTTC
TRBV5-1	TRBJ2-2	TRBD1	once	CASSPRQGGGELFF	TGCGCCAGCAGCCCGAGACAGGGTGGCGGGGAGCTGTTTTTT